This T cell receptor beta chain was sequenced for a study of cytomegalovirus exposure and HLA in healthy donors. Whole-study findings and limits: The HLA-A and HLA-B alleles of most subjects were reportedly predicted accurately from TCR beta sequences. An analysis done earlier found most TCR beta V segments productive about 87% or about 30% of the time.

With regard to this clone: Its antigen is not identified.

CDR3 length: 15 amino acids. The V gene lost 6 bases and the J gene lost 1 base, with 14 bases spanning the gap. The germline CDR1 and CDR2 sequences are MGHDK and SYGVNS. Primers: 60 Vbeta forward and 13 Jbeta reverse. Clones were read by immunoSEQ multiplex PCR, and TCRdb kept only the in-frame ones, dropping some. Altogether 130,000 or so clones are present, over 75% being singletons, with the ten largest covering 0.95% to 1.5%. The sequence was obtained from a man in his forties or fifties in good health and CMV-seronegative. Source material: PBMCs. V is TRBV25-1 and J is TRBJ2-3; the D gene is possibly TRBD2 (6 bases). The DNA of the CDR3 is TGTGCCAGCAGCCTCGGGAGCTCGGGCACAGATACGCAGTATTTT. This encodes CASSLGSSGTDTQYF.